This T cell receptor beta chain was recovered during a study of blood T cells in healthy people across ages. Whole-study context: Template switching picked up about one barcoded beta molecule for each two T cells.

This CDR3 has 15 amino acids. Study observations and caveats: Considered underestimates were the diversity estimates obtained from one million T cells.

It was with a sample-barcoded 5' primer and a J-beta primer mix that a second PCR of about 6 to 12 cycles was run. Each CDR3 protein gets one entry after TCRdb re-called the 5' RACE reads with MiXCR. The repertoire has more than 600,000 distinct CDR3 sequences, 20% to 30% of them found once; the top ten carry more than 8.5%. To note about this clonotype: Its antigen is still unknown.

Another study also made use of these data, one on T cells of mothers and their children. As that report states: When mothers and children were related, their normalized repertoire overlap, which was always slightly higher, did not differ significantly from that of unrelated pairs.

Material: blood. The receptor comes from a boy under 18 in good health. This chain uses TRBV12-3 or TRBV12-4 with TRBJ2-5, with TRBD1 matching 7 bases. Judging by the DNA end, TRBJ2-1 fits better; the J call may be wrong. The CDR3 nucleotides read TGTGCCAGCAGCTTGACAGGGAATACCTACAATGAGCAGTTCTTC. Translation gives CASSLTGNTYNEQFF.